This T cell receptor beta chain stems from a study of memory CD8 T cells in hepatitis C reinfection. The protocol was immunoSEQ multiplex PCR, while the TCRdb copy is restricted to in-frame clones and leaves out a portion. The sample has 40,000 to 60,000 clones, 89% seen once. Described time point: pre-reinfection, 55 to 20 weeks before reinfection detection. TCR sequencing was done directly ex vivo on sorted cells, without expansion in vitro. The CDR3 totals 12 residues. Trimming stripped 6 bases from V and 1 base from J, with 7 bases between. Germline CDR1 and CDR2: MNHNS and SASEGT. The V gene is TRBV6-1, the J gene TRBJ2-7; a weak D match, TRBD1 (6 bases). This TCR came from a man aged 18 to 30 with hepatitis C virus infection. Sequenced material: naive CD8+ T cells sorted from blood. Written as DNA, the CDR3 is TGTGCCAGCAGCGGACAGTCCTACGAGCAGTACGTC. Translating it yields CASSGQSYEQYV.